This TCR beta chain was sequenced in a study of early T cells in non-severe SARS-CoV-2 infection. The wider study: Sequencing of unsorted whole blood was done on bulk RNA, leaving chains unpaired. Study-wide results and caveats: VDJdb matching, biased toward anti-spike CD8 responses, missed private and CD4 specificities.

Individual cDNA molecules carried attached unique molecular identifiers. TCRdb re-called the 5' RACE reads with MiXCR, one entry per CDR3 protein. The data show 50,000 or so distinct CDR3 sequences, roughly 13% seen once. This clonotype was found many times. Antigen: not known. The source of this sequence is an adult who was a healthcare worker with PCR-confirmed SARS-CoV-2 infection or an uninfected control (not recorded which). What was sequenced was whole blood.

CDR3: CASTINRAEAFF. The CDR3 DNA follows: TGTGCCAGCACCATTAATCGGGCTGAAGCTTTCTTT. The V and J genes are TRBV7-2 and TRBJ1-1, with D uncertain. The CDR3 spans 12 residues. The germline gives CDR1 SGHTA, CDR2 FQGNSA. Trimming shortened V by 7 bases and J by 6 bases, and 12 bases separated the two germline ends.